This is a list of T cell receptor beta chains from one sample in a study of blood T cell repertoires in COVID-19. The repertoire was sequenced with immunoSEQ multiplex PCR; TCRdb's copy has only in-frame clones and lacks some. The top ten hold over 5% of the sample, which has more than 250,000 clones, 85% to 90% seen once. The sequencing input was peripheral blood. The receptor source for this set is a woman in her 50s with COVID-19, enrolled during active disease. Both conserved end residues are part of each CDR3. The D gene is left open where the match is weak. Some rows have no size entry. The others give once, few or many, or a class for an expanded clone.

V gene,D gene,J gene,clone size,CDR3 DNA,CDR3 protein
TRBV7-3,NA,TRBJ2-2,NA,TGTGCCAGCAGCTTAACGGGCGGGTACGGGGACACCGGGGAGCTGTTTTTT,CASSLTGGYGDTGELFF
TRBV5-5,NA,TRBJ2-7,NA,TGTGCCAGCAGCTTGGGCCCTGACAGTCACGAGCAGTACTTC,CASSLGPDSHEQYF
TRBV6-4,NA,TRBJ2-3,NA,TGTGCCAGCAGTGAGCAGAGCACAGATACGCAGTATTTT,CASSEQSTDTQYF
TRBV30,TRBD2,TRBJ2-1,NA,TGTGGTACTAGCGACTACAATGAGCAGTTCTTC,CGTSDYNEQFF
TRBV19,NA,TRBJ1-1,NA,TGTGCCAGTAGTATAGCAGGTGGCCTTGAAGCTTTCTTT,CASSIAGGLEAFF
TRBV7-8,TRBD2,TRBJ2-5,NA,TGTGCCAGCAGCGCCTTTGCGGGAGGAGGGGAGACCCAGTACTTC,CASSAFAGGGETQYF
TRBV27,NA,TRBJ1-6,NA,TGTGCCAGCAGTTTCCGGGATTCACCCCTCCACTTT,CASSFRDSPLHF
TRBV5-8,NA,TRBJ2-1,NA,TGTGCCAGCAGCTTGGGAGCGTTTGTCGGCACTGAGCAGTTCTTC,CASSLGAFVGTEQFF
TRBV11-2,NA,TRBJ2-5,NA,TGTGCCAGCAGCTTATCTCGAGAGACCCAGTACTTC,CASSLSRETQYF
TRBV7-9,TRBD2,TRBJ2-3,NA,TGTGCCAGCACCTCGGGAGGGGGAACAGATACGCAGTATTTT,CASTSGGGTDTQYF
TRBV5-1,NA,TRBJ1-4,few,TGCGCCAGCAGCTTGGCCGGCAGGGTTGGGGAAAAACTGTTTTTT,CASSLAGRVGEKLFF
TRBV11-1,TRBD2,TRBJ2-7,NA,TGTGCCAGCAGTGTCGGGACTACAAACTCCTACGAGCAGTACTTC,CASSVGTTNSYEQYF
TRBV18,TRBD2,TRBJ2-1,NA,TGTGCCAGCTCACCCCCCCGGGAGGTCTACAATGAGCAGTTCTTC,CASSPPREVYNEQFF
TRBV5-4,NA,TRBJ2-7,NA,TGTGCCAGCAGCTTGGCAGGCTCCTACGAGCAGTACTTC,CASSLAGSYEQYF
TRBV15,NA,TRBJ2-5,many,TGTGCCACCAGCCGAGGTTTGGACTTCGAAGAGACCCAGTACTTC,CATSRGLDFEETQYF
TRBV30,TRBD1,TRBJ1-2,NA,TGTGCCTGGAGTACCCAGGGGGCGCCCGGCTACACCTTC,CAWSTQGAPGYTF
TRBV11-3,TRBD2,TRBJ2-1,NA,TGTGCCAGCAGTTTGACTAGCGGGAGCTACAATGAGCAGTTCTTC,CASSLTSGSYNEQFF
TRBV15,NA,TRBJ2-3,NA,TGTGCCACCAGCAAGAGTACAGGAAGCACAGATACGCAGTATTTT,CATSKSTGSTDTQYF
TRBV5-1,TRBD2,TRBJ2-1,few,TGCGCCAGCAGCTTAGCGGGAGAGGGATACAATGAGCAGTTCTTC,CASSLAGEGYNEQFF
TRBV5-1,TRBD1,TRBJ2-1,once,TGCGCCAGCAGCTACGACAGGGGTGAGCAGTTCTTC,CASSYDRGEQFF
TRBV10-3,NA,TRBJ2-5,once,TGTGCCATCAGTGAGGGACAGATACAAGAGACCCAGTACTTC,CAISEGQIQETQYF
TRBV19,TRBD2,TRBJ2-1,NA,TGTGCCAGTAGTATCTGGCTAGCGGGAGGGCGAGATGAGCAGTTCTTC,CASSIWLAGGRDEQFF
TRBV30,NA,TRBJ1-1,NA,TGTGCCTGGACCCTGAGGGATGACACTGAAGCTTTCTTT,CAWTLRDDTEAFF
TRBV2,TRBD2,TRBJ2-5,NA,TGTGCCAGCAATACCAATGGGAGGGCCCAAGAGACCCAGTACTTC,CASNTNGRAQETQYF
TRBV27,TRBD1,TRBJ1-4,NA,TGTGCCAGCAGTGACAGGGGGGCTAATGAAAAACTGTTTTTT,CASSDRGANEKLFF
TRBV12-3/TRBV12-4,NA,TRBJ2-7,NA,TGTGCCAGCAGAAACCCTCCCGGCGAGCAGTACTTC,CASRNPPGEQYF
TRBV11-3,NA,TRBJ2-7,NA,TGTGCCTCTCTTCAAAAGGGGATCAACGAGCAGTACTTC,CASLQKGINEQYF
TRBV6-6,NA,TRBJ1-2,NA,TGTGCCAGCAGTTCCGACACTAACTATGGCTACACCTTC,CASSSDTNYGYTF
TRBV4-1,TRBD2,TRBJ2-7,many,TGCGCCAGCAGCCAAGAGGGGACTAGCGGGACCCGCTACGAGCAGTACTTC,CASSQEGTSGTRYEQYF
TRBV9,TRBD2,TRBJ2-4,NA,TGTGCCAGCAGCTCTGGACTAGCGGTAGCCAAAAACATTCAGTACTTC,CASSSGLAVAKNIQYF
TRBV7-8,NA,TRBJ1-1,NA,TGTGCCAGCAGCCGCCGGACAGAGAACACTGAAGCTTTCTTT,CASSRRTENTEAFF
TRBV5-1,TRBD1,TRBJ1-1,NA,TGCGCCAGCAGCCCCCGGACAGGGAACACTGAAGCTTTCTTT,CASSPRTGNTEAFF
TRBV10-3,NA,TRBJ1-1,few,TGTGCCATCAGTGAAGACAGGCTGAGGACTGAAGCTTTCTTT,CAISEDRLRTEAFF
TRBV5-4,TRBD2,TRBJ2-3,NA,TGTGCCAGCAGCTTACTCGGTCGAGCGGGAGGGCCCAAAGATACGCAGTATTTT,CASSLLGRAGGPKDTQYF
TRBV24-1,TRBD2,TRBJ2-3,NA,TGTGCCACCAGTGATTTGCTGGCGGGAGGCACAGATACGCAGTATTTT,CATSDLLAGGTDTQYF
TRBV19,NA,TRBJ2-5,once,TGTGCCAGTAGTGAGACTATCCGAGAGACCCAGTACTTC,CASSETIRETQYF
TRBV6-2/TRBV6-3,NA,TRBJ1-2,NA,TGTGCCAGCAGTACAGGCACATATGGCTACACCTTC,CASSTGTYGYTF
TRBV18,NA,TRBJ2-7,NA,TGTGCCAGCTCACCGGGCAGGGAAAGATCGTACGAGCAGTACTTC,CASSPGRERSYEQYF
TRBV24-1,NA,TRBJ2-2,NA,TGTGCCACCAGTGATTTGGAGACAGCGCAAGGAACCGGGGAGCTGTTTTTT,CATSDLETAQGTGELFF
TRBV7-6,TRBD1,TRBJ1-5,NA,TGTGCCAGCAGCCTAAATCAGGGGGTTAGCAATCAGCCCCAGCATTTT,CASSLNQGVSNQPQHF
TRBV5-1,TRBD1,TRBJ1-1,NA,TGCGCCAGCAGCAAACAGGGGGAAGCTTTCTTT,CASSKQGEAFF
TRBV3-1/TRBV3-2,NA,TRBJ1-1,NA,TGTGCCAGCAGCCAAGGAGCGAACACTGAAGCTTTCTTT,CASSQGANTEAFF
TRBV5-8,NA,TRBJ1-2,NA,TGTGCCAGCACGCCGGGGGGGTCTAACTATGGCTACACCTTC,CASTPGGSNYGYTF
TRBV19,TRBD1,TRBJ2-3,NA,TGTGCCAGTAGCCTGGACAGGTCTAGCACAGATACGCAGTATTTT,CASSLDRSSTDTQYF
TRBV5-6,NA,TRBJ1-4,NA,TGTGCCAGCAGCCCCGTGGGGAGCGCGTGGAATGAAAAACTGTTTTTT,CASSPVGSAWNEKLFF
TRBV6-5,NA,TRBJ1-1,NA,TGTGCCAGCAGTTACTCGGGGGGGCGCGATGCTTTCTTT,CASSYSGGRDAFF
TRBV9,TRBD2,TRBJ2-7,once,TGTGCCAGCAGCGCCCGGGGAGTAGCGGGGACCTACGAGCAGTACTTC,CASSARGVAGTYEQYF
TRBV2,TRBD1,TRBJ1-2,NA,TGTGCCAGCAGTGAATGGTCAGGGGGAACGAGAGGGGACTATGGCTACACCTTC,CASSEWSGGTRGDYGYTF
TRBV5-4,NA,TRBJ2-7,NA,TGTGCCAGCAGTTCGGGACTTCACTACGAGCAGTACTTC,CASSSGLHYEQYF
TRBV19,TRBD2,TRBJ2-7,NA,TGTGCCAGTAGTTCCAGCCTAGCGGGAGTGGACGAGCAGTACTTC,CASSSSLAGVDEQYF
TRBV30,NA,TRBJ2-1,NA,TGTGCCTGGATTGCTAGTAGGTACAATGAGCAGTTCTTC,CAWIASRYNEQFF
TRBV5-1,NA,TRBJ1-4,once,TGCGCCAGCAGCTTGACGGGAGCAACTAATGAAAAACTGTTTTTT,CASSLTGATNEKLFF
TRBV18,NA,TRBJ1-4,NA,TGTGCCAGCTCACCACCGGGGGCCCCAAATGAAAAACTGTTTTTT,CASSPPGAPNEKLFF